This entry concerns a single T cell receptor (beta chain). Method: immunoSEQ multiplex PCR; TCRdb's copy keeps in-frame clones and lacks some. The sample holds approximately 390,000 clones, about 90% seen once. The length of the CDR3 is 12 residues. The germline CDR1 and CDR2 sequences are SQVTM and ANQGSEA. The V end was cut by 6 bases, the J end by 7 bases, with 15 bases between. These data are taken from a study of blood T cell repertoires in COVID-19. The V gene is TRBV29-1, the J gene TRBJ1-2; tentatively, D is TRBD1 (6 bases). The sample consisted of peripheral blood. This receptor was taken from a woman aged 60-75 years with COVID-19, enrolled during active disease. The CDR3 coding sequence is TGCAGCGTGGAACAGGGATCCTTTGGCTACACCTTC. This codes for CSVEQGSFGYTF.